A single T cell receptor beta chain is shown here with its context. Antigen unknown. The data were obtained in a study of cytomegalovirus exposure and HLA in healthy donors. Broader study findings: Presence/absence analyses treated sequencing depth as roughly uniform across donors. Relative to the roughly 640-donor mean, N-insertions were reportedly fewer in an Asian-associated ancestry cluster in a later analysis. The study listed some 160 cytomegalovirus-associated TCR beta chains.

Germline CDR1 reads ENHRY; CDR2 reads SYGVKD. V was pared by 3 bases and J by 5 bases, with 16 bases between. This CDR3 has 16 amino acids. Primers included in the PCR were 60 Vbeta and 13 Jbeta primers. Profiling relied on immunoSEQ multiplex PCR, and the TCRdb table lists in-frame clones only, not all of them. The sample holds approximately 100,000 clones; around 9.6% are singletons and the top ten take approximately 5.1%. This clonotype was sampled from a man aged 50-60 years in good health and CMV-seropositive. Sequenced material: PBMCs. The chain carries TRBV10-3 and TRBJ2-2, with D possibly matching TRBD1 (6 bases). The CDR3: CAISDFGGEKTGELFF. The CDR3 nucleotides are TGTGCCATCAGTGATTTTGGGGGCGAGAAGACCGGGGAGCTGTTTTTT.